Following are 30 T cell receptor beta chains from one sample sequenced in a study of T cell responses to AZD1222 COVID-19 vaccine (dated by TCRdb to the early 2020s). Libraries were constructed by the immunoSEQ multiplex PCR assay. Not all clones reach the TCRdb copy of this immuneACCESS table, which keeps in-frame sequences only. Checked studies attribute under half of the gap to unresolved V genes and leave the rest unexplained. In this sample the table shows about 160,000 clones, 90% of which occur a single time. The ten largest clones add up to about 3.3% of the sample. This sample's time point label indicates: about 28 days (+/-7) after the second vaccine dose. Sequenced material: peripheral blood, taken 28 days after the second AZD1222 dose. These receptors all stem from an adult who received the AZD1222 COVID-19 vaccine.

This sequence joins TRBV10-3 and TRBJ2-7; perhaps D is TRBD1 or TRBD2 (5 bases each). Germline V gene lookup returns CDR1 ENHRY and CDR2 SYGVKD. The length of the CDR3 is 13 residues. Trimming stripped 6 bases from V and 0 bases from J, with 9 bases between. The CDR3 coding sequence is TGTGCCATCAGGGGACGGAGCTCCTACGAGCAGTACTTC. Protein product: CAIRGRSSYEQYF.

This clone was recorded only once. The J gene is TRBJ2-7, the V gene TRBV5-1, with 8 bases aligning to TRBD2. This CDR3 has 15 amino acids. After removal of 6 bases from V and 0 bases from J, the junction contained 8 bases not matched to a gene. The germline gives CDR1 SGHRS, CDR2 YFSETQ. The CDR3 here is CASTLSGRPSYEQYF. In DNA, the CDR3 is TGCGCCAGCACCTTAAGCGGGAGACCCTCCTACGAGCAGTACTTC.

V usage is TRBV3-1 (or the pseudogene TRBV3-2) and J usage is TRBJ1-2; 8 bases are shared with TRBD1. Unmatched junction bases numbered 10, after V lost 3 bases and J lost 4 bases. This CDR3 contains 16 residues. Per the germline V gene, CDR1 is LGHDT and CDR2 is YNNKEL (reference sequence). The CDR3 DNA follows: TGTGCCAGCAGCCATACGTCCGGGACAGGACTCTATGGCTACACCTTC. Translating gives CASSHTSGTGLYGYTF.

The chain is built from TRBV6-5 and TRBJ1-2, with 7 bases identical to TRBD1. V dropped 0 bases and J dropped 8; count of bases not matched to a gene: 9. The length of the CDR3 is 15 residues. The germline gives CDR1 MNHEY, CDR2 SVGAGI. CDR3 in DNA: TGTGCCAGCAGTTACTCAACGACAGGGAGCGACGGCTACACCTTC. As protein: CASSYSTTGSDGYTF.

V and J are TRBV27 and TRBJ2-5; D could derive from TRBD1 or TRBD2 (5 bases each). CDR3 size: 17 residues. V shed 2 bases and J shed 5 bases, with 21 bases lying between them. Germline V gene sequence: CDR1 MNHEY, CDR2 SMNVEV (reference sequence). The CDR3 loop is CASSLKGDPFRRETQYF. For the CDR3, the DNA is TGTGCCAGCAGTTTAAAAGGGGACCCCTTTAGGCGGGAGACCCAGTACTTC.

This chain joins TRBV3-1 (or the pseudogene TRBV3-2) and TRBJ1-3; 11 nucleotides align to TRBD1. V lost 7 bases, J lost 2 bases, and 1 base stayed unmatched. Per germline, CDR1 LGHDT and CDR2 YNNKEL (reference sequence). The CDR3 loop spans 14 amino acids. The CDR3 DNA is TGTGCCAGCAAGGACAGGGGGCCTGGAAACACCATATATTTT. Amino acids: CASKDRGPGNTIYF.

V usage is TRBV3-1 (or the pseudogene TRBV3-2) and J usage is TRBJ1-2; D not resolved. Trimming pared 4 bases from V and 2 bases from J, leaving 8 bases between. The CDR3 extends over 13 amino acids. Germline values: CDR1 LGHDT, CDR2 YNNKEL (reference sequence). The CDR3, as DNA: TGTGCCAGCAGCCGTGTAGGGAACTATGGCTACACCTTC. Its protein is CASSRVGNYGYTF.

This clone has more than one count but fewer than ten. The rearrangement uses TRBV15 and TRBJ2-5, with D perhaps matching TRBD1 (6 bases). Germline V gives CDR1 LNHNV, CDR2 YYDKDF (reference sequence). With 3 bases removed from V and 0 bases from J, the gap between germline ends came to 14 bases. This CDR3 is 16 amino acids long. The CDR3 sequence: CATSSGEDRDQETQYF. CDR3 nucleotide sequence: TGTGCCACCAGCAGTGGAGAGGACAGAGACCAAGAGACCCAGTACTTC.

This clone appeared a few times. The genes are TRBV2 and TRBJ1-3, with D uncertain. From germline, CDR1 is SNHLY and CDR2 FYNNEI. Trimming shortened V by 9 bases and J by 0 bases, and 6 bases separated the two germline ends. CDR3 size: 12 residues. The CDR3 is CARKSSGNTIYF. Written as DNA, the CDR3 is TGTGCCAGGAAGAGCTCTGGAAACACCATATATTTT. The variable domain in full, completed from reference TRBV2 and TRBJ1-3, reads EPEVTQTPSHQVTQMGQEVILRCVPISNHLYFYWYRQILGQKVEFLVSFYNNEISEKSEIFDDQFSVERPDGSNFTLKIRSTKLEDSAMYFCARKSSGNTIYFGEGSWLTVV.

The J gene is TRBJ1-5, the V gene TRBV27, with D unresolved. This CDR3 region has 13 residues. CDR1 and CDR2 from the germline V gene are MNHEY and SMNVEV (reference sequence). The germline V and J ends were trimmed by 3 bases and 5 bases, with 8 bases remaining between them. CDR3: CASSFVIHQPQHF. CDR3 nucleotides: TGTGCCAGCAGTTTTGTCATTCATCAGCCCCAGCATTTT.

The chain recombines TRBV5-4 with TRBJ1-6; D might be TRBD1 (6 bases). The CDR3 runs 14 residues. The ends were cut back, 2 bases at V and 7 bases at J, with 10 bases in the middle. Germline V CDR1 and CDR2: SGHNT, YYREEE (reference sequence). The DNA of the CDR3 is TGTGCCAGCAGCTTCTTAGGGGGGAATTCACCCCTCCACTTT. This translates into CASSFLGGNSPLHF. The full variable domain, its missing parts supplied by reference TRBV5-4 and TRBJ1-6, is ETGVTQSPTHLIKTRGQQVTLRCSSQSGHNTVSWYQQALGQGPQFIFQYYREEENGRGNFPPRFSGLQFPNYSSELNVNALELDDSALYLCASSFLGGNSPLHFGNGTRLTVT.

The rearrangement links TRBV7-8 to TRBJ2-7; D is possibly TRBD1 (6 bases). The CDR3 loop spans 14 amino acids. The germline V gene has CDR1 SGHVS and CDR2 FQNEAQ. With 5 bases removed from V and 2 bases from J, the gap between germline ends came to 13 bases. The DNA of the CDR3 is TGTGCCAGCAGCCTCAGGGGCGGAGCCTACGAGCAGTACTTC. Translation gives CASSLRGGAYEQYF.

The chain couples TRBV27 to TRBJ1-5; D is possibly TRBD1 (5 bases). Germline-derived CDR1 and CDR2 are MNHEY and SMNVEV (reference sequence). V dropped 1 base and J dropped 6 bases, with 10 bases sitting between them. This CDR3 has 14 amino acids. The CDR3 DNA follows: TGTGCCAGCAGTTTATACACTGGGGCTCAGCCCCAGCATTTT. Translating gives CASSLYTGAQPQHF.

J is TRBJ1-4 and V is TRBV6-1, with a possible D match to TRBD1 (6 bases). The length of the CDR3 is 16 residues. The germline CDR1 and CDR2 sequences are MNHNS and SASEGT. Trimming left V 2 bases short and J 3 bases short, with 13 bases between. This CDR3 reads CASSERTAAPNEKLFF. CDR3 nucleotides: TGTGCCAGCAGTGAAAGGACAGCAGCACCTAATGAAAAACTGTTTTTT.

As DNA, the CDR3 is TGTGCCAGCATCGAAATTGGAGTAGGCACTGAAGCTTTCTTT. It specifies CASIEIGVGTEAFF. This rearrangement joins TRBV6-5 to TRBJ1-1; no reliable D call. Germline CDR1 and CDR2: MNHEY and SVGAGI. Trimming pared 7 bases from V and 4 bases from J, leaving 16 bases between. This CDR3 has 14 residues.

The chain combines TRBV30 with TRBJ1-5; maybe TRBD1 (5 bases). The CDR3 consists of 16 residues. Trimming stripped 2 bases from V and 2 bases from J, with 16 bases between. From germline, CDR1 is GTSNPN and CDR2 SVGIG (reference sequence). CDR3 in DNA: TGTGCCTGGAGTATGGCAGGGAGTCGTGGCAATCAGCCCCAGCATTTT. Amino acids: CAWSMAGSRGNQPQHF.

The chain links TRBV7-9 to TRBJ1-5, with 9 bases that match TRBD1. The trim removed 4 bases at V and 4 bases at J, leaving 5 bases unmatched. Germline V gives CDR1 SEHNR, CDR2 FQNEAQ (reference sequence). The CDR3 length is 15 residues. CDR3 loop: CASSSQGAGNQPQHF. In DNA form, the CDR3 reads TGTGCCAGCAGCTCACAGGGGGCTGGAAATCAGCCCCAGCATTTT.

The V and J genes are TRBV19 and TRBJ1-2, with D possibly TRBD1 on 5 matching bases. In germline, CDR1 is LNHDA, CDR2 SQIVND (reference sequence). This CDR3 region has 15 residues. The ends were cut back, 1 base at V and 4 bases at J, with 13 bases in the middle. CDR3 residues: CASSIVPRQSYGYTF. The CDR3 region has the DNA TGTGCCAGTAGTATAGTTCCGAGACAGTCCTATGGCTACACCTTC. Full variable domain (outside the CDR3, taken from reference TRBV19 and TRBJ1-2): DGGITQSPKYLFRKEGQNVTLSCEQNLNHDAMYWYRQDPGQGLRLIYYSQIVNDFQKGDIAEGYSVSREKKESFPLTVTSAQKNPTAFYLCASSIVPRQSYGYTFGSGTRLTVV.

This sequence joins TRBV23-1 and TRBJ2-4; D remains unclear. TRBV23-1 is annotated as an ORF whose role is uncertain. V lost 0 bases, J lost 0 bases, and 15 bases lay in between. The CDR3 consists of 18 residues. CDR3 bases: TGCGCCAGCAGTCAATCGGGTCGGCAGATCCTAGCCAAAAACATTCAGTACTTC. It encodes CASSQSGRQILAKNIQYF.

This clone has just one count. V usage is TRBV28 and J usage is TRBJ1-5, with a weak D call TRBD1 (5 bases). V was cut by 6 bases and J by 0 bases, with 15 bases left in between. Germline V gene sequence: CDR1 MDHEN, CDR2 SYDVKM. The CDR3 runs 16 residues. CDR3 coding DNA: TGTGCCAGCAGACCTAGACAGATACATAGCAATCAGCCCCAGCATTTT. It codes for CASRPRQIHSNQPQHF.

The J gene is TRBJ1-5, the V gene TRBV20-1; 7 nucleotides line up with TRBD1. The CDR3 is 13 residues long. V was clipped by 3 bases and J by 7 bases; unmatched bases: 6. CDR1 and CDR2 (germline): DFQATT, SNEGSKA (reference sequence). For the CDR3, the DNA is TGCAGTGCTAGTCAAGGGGGCGAACAGCCCCAGCATTTT. This sequence encodes CSASQGGEQPQHF.

The chain carries TRBV7-4 and TRBJ1-1, with TRBD1 matching 9 bases. CDR3 size: 16 residues. The germline gives CDR1 SGHVT, CDR2 SQSDAQ. The trim removed 5 bases at V and 4 bases at J, leaving 11 bases unmatched. CDR3 loop: CASSPGTGTRGTEAFF. The CDR3 DNA follows: TGTGCCAGCAGCCCCGGGACAGGGACTAGGGGCACTGAAGCTTTCTTT.

J is TRBJ2-3 and V is TRBV11-3; possible D gene TRBD2, 5 bases. Per the germline V gene, CDR1 is SGHNT and CDR2 is YENEEA. The CDR3 has 14 amino acids. V lost 1 base, J lost 0 bases, and 5 bases lay in between. The CDR3 reads CASSLGGSTDTQYF. In DNA, the CDR3 is TGTGCCAGCAGCTTAGGCGGGAGCACAGATACGCAGTATTTT.

This chain connects TRBV6-1 to TRBJ1-4; D is possibly TRBD1 (5 bases). CDR3 length equals 15 residues. Trimming left V 2 bases short and J 1 base short, with 8 bases between. Germline CDR1 reads MNHNS; CDR2 reads SASEGT. Written as DNA, the CDR3 is TGTGCCAGCAGTGAATGGGGCAGAACTAATGAAAAACTGTTTTTT. The encoded protein is CASSEWGRTNEKLFF.

The chain combines TRBV2 with TRBJ2-7, with D possibly being TRBD2 (6 bases). CDR3 length: 17 residues. Between the trimmed V and J ends, which lost 0 bases and 4 bases, there was a span of 19 bases. Germline V lookup: CDR1 SNHLY, CDR2 FYNNEI. The CDR3 spells CASSEASFLGTAYEQYF. The CDR3 region has the DNA TGTGCCAGCAGTGAAGCGAGTTTTCTCGGGACTGCTTACGAGCAGTACTTC.

The rearrangement joins TRBV5-4 to TRBJ2-1; 10 bases map to TRBD2. The CDR3 has 15 residues. The trim removed 2 bases at V and 4 bases at J, leaving 3 bases unmatched. In germline, CDR1 is SGHNT, CDR2 YYREEE (reference sequence). CDR3 bases: TGTGCCAGCAGCTTCGAGCGGGAGGGTTACAATGAGCAGTTCTTC. It encodes CASSFEREGYNEQFF.

This chain links TRBV19 with TRBJ1-5; TRBD1 aligns across 9 bases. With V trimmed by 9 bases and J by 6 bases, 12 bases remained unmatched. The CDR3 runs to 15 residues. Looked up from germline, CDR1 is LNHDA and CDR2 is SQIVND (reference sequence). The CDR3 here is CASLTQQGAGQPQHF. CDR3 nucleotides: TGTGCCAGCCTTACCCAACAGGGGGCAGGTCAGCCCCAGCATTTT.

With respect to this clone: One junction end disagrees with the germline gene, perhaps due to a read error. V is TRBV6-1 and J is TRBJ2-3, with D possibly matching TRBD1 (5 bases). Per the germline V gene, CDR1 is MNHNS and CDR2 is SASEGT. The CDR3 loop spans 15 amino acids. CDR3 sequence reads: CASSEGHSGADTQYF. The DNA of the CDR3 is TGTGCCAGCAGCGAAGGACACTCTGGGGCAGATACGCAGTATTTT.

V gene TRBV5-1 combines with J gene TRBJ1-6; D is possibly TRBD1 (5 bases). CDR3 length equals 15 residues. CDR1 SGHRS and CDR2 YFSETQ come from the germline V gene. Trimming took 1 base from V and 6 from J, leaving 11 bases between them. The CDR3: CASSLIGDGNSPLHF. The CDR3 DNA follows: TGCGCCAGCAGCTTGATTGGGGACGGTAATTCACCCCTCCACTTT.

This chain connects TRBV7-9 to TRBJ1-4; 11 bases match TRBD1. J was trimmed by 7 bases and V by 3 bases; bases with no gene match: 1. Germline V gives CDR1 SEHNR, CDR2 FQNEAQ (reference sequence). The CDR3 sequence is 14 residues long. The CDR3, as DNA: TGTGCCAGCAGCTTGGACAGGGGGCGTGAAAAACTGTTTTTT. Protein: CASSLDRGREKLFF.